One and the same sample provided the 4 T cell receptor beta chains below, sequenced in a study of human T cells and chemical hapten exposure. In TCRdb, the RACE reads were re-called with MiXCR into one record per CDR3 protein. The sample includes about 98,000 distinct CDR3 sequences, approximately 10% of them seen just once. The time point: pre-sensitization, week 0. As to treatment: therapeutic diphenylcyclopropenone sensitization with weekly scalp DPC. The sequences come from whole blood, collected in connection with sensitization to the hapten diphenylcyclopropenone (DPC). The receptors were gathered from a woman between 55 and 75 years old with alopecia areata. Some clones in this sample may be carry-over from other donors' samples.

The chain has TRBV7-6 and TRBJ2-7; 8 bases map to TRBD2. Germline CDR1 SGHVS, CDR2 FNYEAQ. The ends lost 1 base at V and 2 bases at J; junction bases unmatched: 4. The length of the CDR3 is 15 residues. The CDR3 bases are TGTGCCAGCAGCTTAGAAGCCGGGGGGGCCTACGAGCAGTACTTC. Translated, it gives CASSLEAGGAYEQYF.

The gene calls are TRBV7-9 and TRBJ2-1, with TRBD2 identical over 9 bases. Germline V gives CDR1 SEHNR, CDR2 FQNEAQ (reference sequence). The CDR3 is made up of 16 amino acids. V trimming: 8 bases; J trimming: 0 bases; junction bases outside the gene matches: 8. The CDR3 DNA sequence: TGTGCCAGCCTGGTTAGCGGGGGACTCTCCTACAATGAGCAGTTCTTC. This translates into CASLVSGGLSYNEQFF.

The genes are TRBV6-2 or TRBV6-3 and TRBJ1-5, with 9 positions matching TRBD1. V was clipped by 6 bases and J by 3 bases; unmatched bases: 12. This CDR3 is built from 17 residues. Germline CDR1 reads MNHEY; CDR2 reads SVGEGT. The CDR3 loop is CASSPMYRGLNNQPQHF. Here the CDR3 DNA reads TGTGCCAGCAGCCCAATGTACAGGGGGCTTAACAATCAGCCCCAGCATTTT.

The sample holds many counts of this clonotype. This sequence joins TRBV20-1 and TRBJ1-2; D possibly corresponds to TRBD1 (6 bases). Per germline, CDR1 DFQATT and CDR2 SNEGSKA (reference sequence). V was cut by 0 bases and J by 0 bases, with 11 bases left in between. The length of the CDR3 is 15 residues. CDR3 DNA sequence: TGCAGTGCTAGAGAGGTGGCAGGGGCTAACTATGGCTACACCTTC. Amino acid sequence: CSAREVAGANYGYTF.